What follows are 21 T cell receptor beta chains derived from one specimen sequenced in a study of cytomegalovirus exposure and HLA in healthy donors. Primers for the PCR totalled 60 Vbeta and 13 Jbeta. Measured with immunoSEQ multiplex PCR; TCRdb has only the in-frame clones, and not every one. The sample lists under 250,000 clones, 65% to 85% occurring once. The sequenced material came from PBMCs. The receptors come from a woman in her twenties or thirties in good health and CMV-seronegative.

The rearrangement uses TRBV6-4 and TRBJ1-2; no reliable D call. V lost 5 bases and J 2 bases, leaving 12 bases between the germline ends. The germline CDR1 and CDR2 sequences are MRHNA and SNTAGT. The CDR3 spans 14 residues. The CDR3 region is CASSPLPGNYGYTF. The CDR3 coding sequence is TGTGCCAGCAGTCCCCTCCCGGGAAACTATGGCTACACCTTC.

The rearrangement joins TRBV7-3 to TRBJ2-1; 7 bases match TRBD1. CDR1 and CDR2 (germline): SGHTA, FQGTGA. The CDR3 has 14 amino acids. Losses at the gene ends were 5 bases for V and 8 bases for J; bases not matched to a gene: 9. CDR3 sequence: CASSLRGLRDEQFF. Here the CDR3 DNA reads TGTGCCAGCAGCCTAAGGGGGCTGAGGGATGAGCAGTTCTTC.

This clone was detected only a few times. The V and J genes are TRBV18 and TRBJ2-7; 8 bases match TRBD1. Trimming at V came to 5 bases and at J to 4 bases, leaving 1 base not matched to a gene. This CDR3 contains 12 residues. Germline V gives CDR1 KGHSH, CDR2 LQKENI. In DNA, the CDR3 is TGTGCCAGCTCAGGACAGGGTTACGAGCAGTACTTC. Its translation is CASSGQGYEQYF.

The J gene is TRBJ2-7, the V gene TRBV25-1; TRBD2 matches at 9 bases. The length of the CDR3 is 16 residues. Germline-derived CDR1 and CDR2 are MGHDK and SYGVNS. The junction had 4 bases not matched to a gene; V was cut back by 1 base and J by 0 bases. The CDR3 DNA reads TGTGCCAGCAGTGAATTGGCGGGAGGGCCCTCCTACGAGCAGTACTTC. It yields the protein CASSELAGGPSYEQYF.

This clone has just one count. J is TRBJ1-5 and V is TRBV18; D is uncertain. Germline CDR1 and CDR2: KGHSH and LQKENI. V lost 3 bases, J lost 7 bases, and 10 bases lay in between. The CDR3 covers 13 residues. The CDR3 DNA is TGTGCCAGCTCACCGGTCTCGGGGCAGCCCCAGCATTTT. Translating it yields CASSPVSGQPQHF.

The chain has TRBV2 and TRBJ2-1, with a possible D match to TRBD2 (5 bases). CDR3 length: 14 residues. Between the trimmed V and J ends, which lost 0 bases and 4 bases, there was a span of 7 bases. Per the germline V gene, CDR1 is SNHLY and CDR2 is FYNNEI. The CDR3 is CASSEARVYNEQFF. The CDR3 nucleotides are TGTGCCAGCAGTGAAGCGAGGGTATACAATGAGCAGTTCTTC.

V is TRBV5-1 and J is TRBJ2-1, with 13 bases identical to TRBD2. V shed 4 bases, J shed 8 bases, and the junction held 9 bases outside the gene matches. The CDR3 loop spans 16 amino acids. In germline, CDR1 is SGHRS, CDR2 YFSETQ. The CDR3 region has the DNA TGCGCCAGCAGCCCCCAGGGACTAGCGGGAATGGATGAGCAGTTCTTC. It specifies CASSPQGLAGMDEQFF. Drawing the rest from reference TRBV5-1 and TRBJ2-1, the complete variable domain is KAGVTQTPRYLIKTRGQQVTLSCSPISGHRSVSWYQQTPGQGLQFLFEYFSETQRNKGNFPGRFSGRQFSNSRSEMNVSTLELGDSALYLCASSPQGLAGMDEQFFGPGTRLTVL.

The table lists this clone with a count of one. The V call is TRBV25-1, the J call TRBJ1-2; D is uncertain. The CDR3 is 12 residues long. V lost 3 bases to trimming and J lost 8 bases, with 10 bases between them. The germline V gene encodes CDR1 MGHDK and CDR2 SYGVNS. This CDR3 reads CASSDATRGYTF. The CDR3, as DNA: TGTGCCAGCAGTGACGCGACAAGGGGCTACACCTTC.

The chain has TRBV20-1 and TRBJ2-5; 7 bases fit TRBD1. V gave up 5 bases and J gave up 4 bases; unmatched junction bases: 1. Germline V gives CDR1 DFQATT, CDR2 SNEGSKA (reference sequence). The CDR3 covers 11 residues. The CDR3: CSAHRGETQYF. Here the CDR3 DNA reads TGCAGTGCTCACAGGGGAGAGACCCAGTACTTC.

The V and J genes are TRBV23-1 and TRBJ2-4, with TRBD1 matching 8 bases. TRBV23-1 is noted as an ORF with a role that remains uncertain. This CDR3 spans 20 amino acids. Unmatched junction bases numbered 16, after V lost 3 bases and J lost 0 bases. This chain's CDR3 is CASSHTIYPGQVIAKNIQYF. CDR3 nucleotides: TGCGCCAGCAGTCATACTATCTACCCGGGACAGGTAATAGCCAAAAACATTCAGTACTTC.

The J gene is TRBJ2-2, the V gene TRBV27; D is unclear. The germline V gene encodes CDR1 MNHEY and CDR2 SMNVEV (reference sequence). Trimming cost V 6 bases and J 1 base, with 9 bases left between them. The CDR3 runs to 14 residues. CDR3 amino acids: CASSSLGNTGELFF. CDR3 DNA: TGTGCCAGCAGCTCCCTCGGGAACACCGGGGAGCTGTTTTTT.

V gene TRBV21-1 combines with J gene TRBJ1-1; the table's D gene call, TRBD1, was not cross checked with the DNA. TRBV21-1 is tagged as a pseudogene. This CDR3 contains 18 residues. CDR3 sequence: CASSKELVGAPRNTEAFF. The CDR3, as DNA: TGTGCCAGCAGCAAAGAATTAGTGGGGGCGCCTAGGAACACTGAAGCTTTCTTT.

V usage is TRBV6-1 and J usage is TRBJ2-3; tentatively, D is TRBD1 (6 bases). CDR3 length: 15 amino acids. Germline-derived CDR1 and CDR2 are MNHNS and SASEGT. Trimming took 3 bases from V and 3 from J, leaving 13 bases between them. The CDR3 nucleotides read TGTGCCAGCAGTGATCGGGACACGGTAACAGATACGCAGTATTTT. This translates into CASSDRDTVTDTQYF.

About this clone: One end of the junction does not line up with germline, which may come from a read error. The chain uses TRBV7-9 and TRBJ2-1, with D possibly being TRBD1 (6 bases). This CDR3 contains 12 residues. Germline V gene data show CDR1 as SEHNR and CDR2 as FQNEAQ (reference sequence). The CDR3 nucleotides are TGTTCCAGCAGACGACAGGACAATGAGCAGTTCTTC. Protein: CSSRRQDNEQFF.

As to this clone: Sequence at one end of the junction differs from germline and may be a read error. The chain has TRBV7-9 and TRBJ1-1; the D gene is possibly TRBD1 (5 bases). The CDR3 is made up of 15 amino acids. Looked up from germline, CDR1 is SEHNR and CDR2 is FQNEAQ (reference sequence). CDR3 sequence reads: CSSSSKQGVGTEAFF. The CDR3 DNA reads TGTTCCAGCAGCTCCAAACAAGGGGTCGGTACTGAAGCTTTCTTT.

This clone has more than one count but fewer than ten. The chain recombines TRBV15 with TRBJ2-5; tentative D call: TRBD1 (6 bases). Germline V lookup: CDR1 LNHNV, CDR2 YYDKDF (reference sequence). The CDR3 length is 15 residues. Trimming took off 4 bases at V and 4 bases at J, with 16 bases between the two ends. In DNA form, the CDR3 reads TGTGCCACCAGCAACTACAGGGCCCCGGGAGAGACCCAGTACTTC. Encoded protein: CATSNYRAPGETQYF. The entire variable domain, with the rest obtained from reference TRBV15 and TRBJ2-5, is as follows: DAMVIQNPRYQVTQFGKPVTLSCSQTLNHNVMYWYQQKSSQAPKLLFHYYDKDFNNEADTPDNFQSRRPNTSFCFLDIRSPGLGDTAMYLCATSNYRAPGETQYFGPGTRLLVL.

The rearrangement uses TRBV28 and TRBJ1-2, with 10 bases matching TRBD1. J gave up 2 bases and V 5 bases, and 5 bases lay outside the gene matches. CDR3 length: 15 residues. Germline values: CDR1 MDHEN, CDR2 SYDVKM. The chain's CDR3 is CASSLDRGLNYGYTF. The DNA of the CDR3 is TGTGCCAGCAGTCTGGACAGGGGGTTAAACTATGGCTACACCTTC.

Only a few counts were recorded for this clone. The chain links TRBV27 to TRBJ1-1; D might be TRBD1 (5 bases). The V end lost 5 bases, the J end lost 1 base, and 8 bases lay between the germline ends. Germline V gene lookup returns CDR1 MNHEY and CDR2 SMNVEV (reference sequence). The CDR3 contains 13 residues. CDR3 sequence: CASSGAENTEAFF. The CDR3 region has the DNA TGTGCCAGCAGTGGGGCAGAGAACACTGAAGCTTTCTTT.

The CDR3 here is CASSPLGGLNQPQHF. The CDR3 nucleotides read TGTGCCAGCAGCCCCTTGGGGGGGCTCAATCAGCCCCAGCATTTT. The gene calls are TRBV9 and TRBJ1-5; perhaps TRBD1 as D (6 bases). Germline CDR1 SGDLS, CDR2 YYNGEE. V was shortened by 4 bases and J by 3 bases, with 14 bases between the two germline ends. The CDR3 contains 15 residues.

The V and J genes are TRBV29-1 and TRBJ2-1; 8 bases are a match to TRBD2. V shed 3 bases and J 8 bases; nucleotides not matched to a gene: 3. Looked up from germline, CDR1 is SQVTM and CDR2 is ANQGSEA. This CDR3 contains 12 residues. CDR3 loop: CSVDGGDDEQFF. In nucleotides, the CDR3 is TGCAGCGTTGACGGGGGGGACGATGAGCAGTTCTTC.

This chain links TRBV4-2 with TRBJ2-3, with TRBD2 matching over 9 bases. The CDR3 is 16 amino acids. Germline assignment: CDR1 LGHNA and CDR2 YNFKEQ. Germline trimming cut 4 bases from V and 5 bases from J; bases unmatched to any gene: 10. CDR3 region: CASSPAGGRGKDTQYF. In nucleotides, the CDR3 is TGTGCCAGCAGCCCGGCGGGGGGGCGGGGGAAAGATACGCAGTATTTT.